This T cell receptor beta chain originates from a study of blood T cell repertoires in COVID-19. Overall study context: In each case, the material was cDNA or gDNA derived from T cells, B-cell-depleted T cells, or PBMCs.

Original processing notes: Counts of nucleated cells, estimated from reference gene primer amplification, were obtained. Repertoires were generated with immunoSEQ multiplex PCR, while TCRdb's copy carries only in-frame clones and drops some. D and trimming were read from the DNA, whereas the V and J calls and clone size are those reported in that table. The sample lists a few hundred thousand clones, 85% to 90% occurring once. Enrollees, about 18 to 90 years old, lived in 20 to 25 US areas. Sample: PBMCs or T cells enriched from blood (not recorded which). This clonotype originated in a woman in her forties who had recovered from COVID-19.

The CDR3 spells CATSRDGAGTSGLYEQFF. DNA for the CDR3: TGTGCCACCAGCAGAGATGGGGCAGGGACTAGCGGGCTCTATGAGCAGTTCTTC. The gene calls are TRBV15 and TRBJ2-1, with 12 bases matching TRBD2. V was clipped by 0 bases and J by 8 bases; unmatched bases: 11. This CDR3 contains 18 residues. Germline V lookup: CDR1 LNHNV, CDR2 YYDKDF (reference sequence).